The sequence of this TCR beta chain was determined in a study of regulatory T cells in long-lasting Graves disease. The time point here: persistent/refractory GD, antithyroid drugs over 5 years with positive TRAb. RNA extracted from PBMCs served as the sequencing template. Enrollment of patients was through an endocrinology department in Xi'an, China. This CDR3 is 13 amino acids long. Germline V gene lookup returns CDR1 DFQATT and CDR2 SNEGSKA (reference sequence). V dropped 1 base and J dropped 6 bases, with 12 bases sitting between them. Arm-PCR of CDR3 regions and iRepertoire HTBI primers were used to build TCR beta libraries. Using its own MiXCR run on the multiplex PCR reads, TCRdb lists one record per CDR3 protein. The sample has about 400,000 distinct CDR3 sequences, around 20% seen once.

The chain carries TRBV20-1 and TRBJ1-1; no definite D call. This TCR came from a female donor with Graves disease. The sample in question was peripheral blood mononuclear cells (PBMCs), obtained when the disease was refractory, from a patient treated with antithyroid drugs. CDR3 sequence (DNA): TGCAGTGCTAGAGGGGGAGGGTTTTCTGAAGCTTTCTTT. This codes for CSARGGGFSEAFF.